One sample yielded the 28 T cell receptor beta chains listed below, sequenced in a study of blood T cell repertoires in COVID-19. The data were produced by immunoSEQ multiplex PCR, yet TCRdb's version contains in-frame clones alone and is incomplete. The sample consists of fewer than 300,000 clones, roughly 86% of them appearing once. The source material was peripheral blood. Every receptor here comes from a woman aged 25 to 39 with acute or convalescent COVID-19.

The gene calls are TRBV24-1 and TRBJ1-1; possibly TRBD1 for D (5 bases). The V gene lost 4 bases and the J gene lost 4 bases, with 15 bases spanning the gap. The CDR3 totals 15 residues. CDR1 and CDR2 from the germline V gene are KGHDR and SFDVKD. CDR3 in amino acids: CATSDSNSGGTEAFF. The CDR3 DNA follows: TGTGCCACCAGTGACTCCAACTCGGGGGGCACTGAAGCTTTCTTT.

The chain recombines TRBV6-6 with TRBJ2-1; D is possibly TRBD2 (6 bases). CDR1 is MNHNY, CDR2 SVGAGI, per germline (reference sequence). V lost 2 bases and J 7 bases, leaving 15 bases between the germline ends. The CDR3 runs to 15 residues. This CDR3 is CASSYPSRGGNEQFF. In DNA, the CDR3 is TGTGCCAGCAGTTACCCCAGTCGGGGAGGTAATGAGCAGTTCTTC.

The CDR3 DNA sequence: TGTGCCATCAGTCGACAGACGGCGGGAAACACCATATATTTT. As protein: CAISRQTAGNTIYF. The chain joins TRBV10-3 to TRBJ1-3, with a weak D call TRBD1 (5 bases). From germline, CDR1 is ENHRY and CDR2 SYGVKD. V was trimmed by 5 bases and J by 4 bases, leaving 12 bases between them. The CDR3 totals 14 residues.

The chain employs TRBV6-2 or TRBV6-3 and TRBJ2-7; no firm D call. The germline V gene has CDR1 MNHEY and CDR2 SVGEGT. This CDR3 comprises 12 residues. V was clipped by 4 bases and J by 0 bases, with 4 bases between them. The CDR3 is CASSSSSYEQYF. In nucleotides, the CDR3 is TGTGCCAGCAGTTCCAGCTCCTACGAGCAGTACTTC.

CDR3 nucleotides: TGCGCCAGCAGCCCCGGGACAGGGGGGAACACCGGGGAGCTGTTTTTT. Its protein is CASSPGTGGNTGELFF. The chain carries TRBV5-1 and TRBJ2-2; 11 positions match TRBD1. Germline CDR1 reads SGHRS; CDR2 reads YFSETQ. The CDR3 length is 16 residues. Unmatched junction bases numbered 3, after V lost 4 bases and J lost 1 base.

This clone showed up just a few times. V is TRBV29-1 and J is TRBJ2-7; D possibly corresponds to TRBD1 (5 bases). Trimming left V 4 bases short and J 6 bases short, with 7 bases between. From germline, CDR1 is SQVTM and CDR2 ANQGSEA. The CDR3 loop spans 10 amino acids. Written as DNA, the CDR3 is TGCAGCGTTGGGCAGGGCGAGCAGTACTTC. It codes for CSVGQGEQYF.

The rearrangement uses TRBV9 and TRBJ1-1; D may be TRBD1 (5 bases). V gave up 4 bases and J gave up 8 bases, with 15 bases separating them. Germline V gives CDR1 SGDLS, CDR2 YYNGEE. The CDR3 sequence is 13 residues long. In DNA, the CDR3 is TGTGCCAGCAGCTCATCGCGGGACCTGGAAGCTTTCTTT. This codes for CASSSSRDLEAFF.

This rearrangement joins TRBV20-1 to TRBJ1-3; tentatively, D is TRBD1 (5 bases). The CDR3 runs to 11 residues. Germline CDR1 DFQATT, CDR2 SNEGSKA (reference sequence). With 2 bases removed from V and 7 bases from J, the gap between germline ends came to 6 bases. The CDR3 spells CSARKGNTIYF. The CDR3 DNA reads TGCAGTGCTAGAAAGGGGAACACCATATATTTT.

This sequence joins TRBV9 and TRBJ2-7, with 8 bases fitting TRBD2. This CDR3 has 16 residues. Trimming at V came to 4 bases and at J to 1 base, leaving 10 bases not matched to a gene. CDR1 is SGDLS and CDR2 is YYNGEE in the germline V gene. Written as DNA, the CDR3 is TGTGCCAGCAGCACGGGTAGCGGGGTAGGATCCTACGAGCAGTACTTC. It codes for CASSTGSGVGSYEQYF.

The chain links TRBV13 to TRBJ2-3; tentatively, D is TRBD2 (5 bases). In germline, CDR1 is PRHDT, CDR2 FYEKMQ (reference sequence). Deletions cut 9 bases from V and 0 bases from J, with 16 bases between. CDR3 size: 15 residues. CDR3 DNA sequence: TGTGCCAGTTTAAGGACTCCATCTAGCACAGATACGCAGTATTTT. It encodes CASLRTPSSTDTQYF.

This clone was observed a handful of times. The chain uses TRBV6-1 and TRBJ1-5, with 8 positions matching TRBD1. The ends lost 3 bases at V and 2 bases at J; junction bases unmatched: 3. Germline V gene sequence: CDR1 MNHNS, CDR2 SASEGT. This CDR3 spans 15 amino acids. CDR3 amino acids: CASSDGQGGNQPQHF. The CDR3 region has the DNA TGTGCCAGCAGTGACGGACAGGGTGGCAATCAGCCCCAGCATTTT.

Points on this clone: Relative to the germline gene, one junction end is altered; a read error may explain this. V and J are TRBV5-6 and TRBJ2-7; 8 nucleotides align to TRBD1. Per the germline V gene, CDR1 is SGHDT and CDR2 is YYEEEE. The CDR3 has 14 amino acids. This CDR3 reads CASSLAATGADVDF. CDR3 DNA: TGTGCCAGCAGCTTGGCCGCGACAGGGGCGGACGTAGACTTC.

The chain has TRBV29-1 and TRBJ1-4, with 7 bases lining up with TRBD1. CDR1 is SQVTM, CDR2 ANQGSEA, per germline. The CDR3 runs 12 residues. V was pared by 5 bases and J by 8 bases, with 5 bases of the junction left unmatched. The DNA of the CDR3 is TGCAGCGTTTGGGACAGAAACGAAAAACTGTTTTTT. Translated: CSVWDRNEKLFF.

The chain employs TRBV5-1 and TRBJ2-3; 8 bases are shared with TRBD2. Germline trimming cut 1 base from V and 5 bases from J; bases unmatched to any gene: 9. CDR3 length: 16 residues. Germline V gives CDR1 SGHRS, CDR2 YFSETQ. This CDR3 is CASSLRPAGAEDTQYF. The CDR3 coding sequence is TGCGCCAGCAGCTTGCGCCCAGCGGGAGCGGAAGATACGCAGTATTTT.

This clone has only one observation. The V and J genes are TRBV12-5 and TRBJ1-3, with 9 bases identical to TRBD1. V was clipped by 8 bases and J by 3 bases; unmatched bases: 5. CDR3 length: 14 amino acids. Germline loops: CDR1 LGHNT, CDR2 FRNRAP. This CDR3 reads CASTRDRVGNTIYF. CDR3 sequence (DNA): TGTGCTAGTACCCGGGACAGGGTTGGAAACACCATATATTTT.

This clone was seen just once. The chain joins TRBV19 to TRBJ2-3; 10 bases align to TRBD1. The CDR3 covers 18 residues. V lost 5 bases, J lost 4 bases, and 15 bases stayed unmatched. Germline V gives CDR1 LNHDA, CDR2 SQIVND (reference sequence). CDR3 region: CASSAHTGTGVDADTQYF. The CDR3 nucleotides read TGTGCCAGTAGTGCCCATACCGGGACAGGGGTCGACGCAGATACGCAGTATTTT.

Details on this clone: Relative to the germline gene, one junction end is altered; a read error may explain this. CDR3 region: CASSESLAAGVF. In DNA, the CDR3 is TGTGCCAGCAGTGAATCACTAGCGGCCGGAGTTTTT. The genes are TRBV2 and TRBJ2-3; 8 nucleotides align to TRBD2. The CDR3 covers 12 residues. Germline CDR1 is SNHLY and CDR2 is FYNNEI.

The V gene is TRBV19, the J gene TRBJ1-5; no definite D call. This CDR3 has 13 residues. CDR1 and CDR2 from the germline V gene are LNHDA and SQIVND (reference sequence). V lost 5 bases and J lost 3, with 8 bases in between. The CDR3 loop reads CASSFTDNQPQHF. CDR3 nucleotide sequence: TGTGCCAGTAGTTTTACTGACAATCAGCCCCAGCATTTT.

V is TRBV6-5 and J is TRBJ2-1, with TRBD2 matching over 7 bases. CDR3 length equals 15 residues. Trimming cost V 6 bases and J 6 bases; bases outside gene matches: 11. Germline V CDR1 and CDR2: MNHEY, SVGAGI. This chain's CDR3 is CASSSSAGLSNEQFF. CDR3 bases: TGTGCCAGCAGCTCCTCAGCGGGACTATCCAATGAGCAGTTCTTC.

The chain couples TRBV5-4 to TRBJ1-1; 7 bases line up with TRBD1. CDR1 is SGHNT, CDR2 YYREEE, per germline (reference sequence). V shed 4 bases and J 11 bases; nucleotides not matched to a gene: 5. This CDR3 has 11 residues. This CDR3 is CASSRDREAFF. CDR3 bases: TGTGCCAGCAGCAGAGACAGGGAGGCTTTCTTT.

This chain connects TRBV30 to TRBJ2-3; the D gene is possibly TRBD1 (6 bases). Trimming cost V 7 bases and J 0 bases, with 14 bases left between them. Looked up from germline, CDR1 is GTSNPN and CDR2 is SVGIG (reference sequence). There are 14 residues in the CDR3. The CDR3 nucleotides are TGTGCCTCCCTATCAGGGGCAAGCACAGATACGCAGTATTTT. Protein: CASLSGASTDTQYF.

The count of this clone is one. The DNA for the CDR3 is TGCGCCAGCAGCCAAGACTTCAGCAATCAGCCCCAGCATTTT. This translates into CASSQDFSNQPQHF. This chain uses TRBV4-3 with TRBJ1-5; no firm D call. V was shortened by 0 bases and J by 1 base, with 4 bases between the two germline ends. This CDR3 is built from 14 residues. Germline CDR1 is LGHNA and CDR2 is YSLEER.

The J gene is TRBJ1-5, the V gene TRBV6-5, with D tentatively TRBD1 (5 bases). Trimming took 7 bases from V and 2 from J, leaving 12 bases between them. Per the germline V gene, CDR1 is MNHEY and CDR2 is SVGAGI. The CDR3 runs 14 residues. The CDR3 region is CASIRGGGNQPQHF. The CDR3 coding sequence is TGTGCCAGCATCCGGGGGGGTGGCAATCAGCCCCAGCATTTT.

The CDR3 DNA sequence: TGTGCCAGCAGGCCATCGGGACAGGGAAACACCATATATTTT. Translating gives CASRPSGQGNTIYF. V gene TRBV6-5 combines with J gene TRBJ1-3; 7 nucleotides match TRBD1. The CDR3 loop spans 14 amino acids. Trimming cost V 6 bases and J 4 bases; bases outside gene matches: 6. Looked up from germline, CDR1 is MNHEY and CDR2 is SVGAGI.

J is TRBJ2-1 and V is TRBV13; 7 nucleotides line up with TRBD1. J gave up 7 bases and V 1 base, and 7 bases lay outside the gene matches. The V gene's germline CDR1 is PRHDT and CDR2 FYEKMQ (reference sequence). This CDR3 region has 15 residues. CDR3 residues: CASSLDDRVGNEQFF. CDR3 sequence (DNA): TGTGCCAGCAGCTTAGATGACAGGGTCGGGAATGAGCAGTTCTTC.

This chain joins TRBV6-6 and TRBJ1-4; TRBD1 agrees at 8 bases. This CDR3 contains 14 residues. V lost 7 bases and J lost 6; bases outside the gene matches: 7. CDR1 and CDR2 (germline): MNHNY, SVGAGI (reference sequence). The DNA of the CDR3 is TGTGCCAGCATTCCGGGACAGGCGTATGAAAAACTGTTTTTT. Translating gives CASIPGQAYEKLFF.

Comment on this clone: This sample includes further DNA sequences coding for the same CDR3. This chain links TRBV18 with TRBJ2-5; D is possibly TRBD1 (6 bases). Between the trimmed V and J ends, which lost 3 bases and 2 bases, there was a span of 13 bases. CDR1 KGHSH and CDR2 LQKENI come from the germline V gene. The CDR3 consists of 15 residues. CDR3 DNA: TGTGCCAGCTCACCCCCGACAGGATTGCAAGAGACCCAGTACTTC. Its translation is CASSPPTGLQETQYF.

The chain recombines TRBV18 with TRBJ1-5; TRBD1 aligns across 11 bases. The CDR3 consists of 16 residues. Germline V gene lookup returns CDR1 KGHSH and CDR2 LQKENI. The V segment lost 6 bases and the J segment 6 bases; nucleotides outside the gene matches: 10. The CDR3 nucleotides are TGTGCCAGCTCCCTCAAACCCGGGACAGGGGGTCAGCCCCAGCATTTT. Its protein is CASSLKPGTGGQPQHF.